The entry that follows covers one T cell receptor (beta chain) sequence. Its antigen remains unknown. The sample comes from a study of beta chain features in type 1 diabetes. Overall study: Sorted cells numbering 107,917,701 were examined across all samples.

Study-wide results and limits: PCR might favor shorter templates, equally in patients and controls. Naive, central memory and regulatory TCRB repertoires appeared more similar among patients than healthy donors.

Expressed TCRB transcripts were sequenced, since all the RNA that had been isolated was reverse transcribed. The protocol was immunoSEQ multiplex PCR, while the TCRdb copy is restricted to in-frame clones and leaves out a portion. The repertoire consists of around 430,000 clones, with around 30% occurring once and the leading ten covering 0.065%. This CDR3 has 14 residues. The germline V gene has CDR1 MNHEY and CDR2 SMNVEV (reference sequence). Trimming stripped 4 bases from V and 3 bases from J, with 12 bases between. Sequencing used naive CD4+ T cells from blood. The TCR was taken from a man aged 18 to 30 in good health. The V and J genes are TRBV27 and TRBJ1-2; maybe TRBD1 (6 bases). DNA for the CDR3: TGTGCCAGCAGTTCTCAGGGGAGGGACTATGGCTACACCTTC. Its protein is CASSSQGRDYGYTF.